These 22 T cell receptor beta chains were sequenced from one sample in a study of T cells after yellow fever vaccination. A single record per CDR3 protein comes from TCRdb applying MiXCR to the 5' RACE reads. The sample carries 300,000 to 350,000 distinct CDR3 sequences, about 4.5% recorded once. Sequenced material: PBMCs, taken 15 days after the yellow fever booster vaccination. The receptor set was obtained from a man in his late teens or twenties who received the YFV17D yellow fever vaccine.

In its sample, this clonotype was seen a few times. The rearrangement joins TRBV9 to TRBJ1-6, with 7 bases matching TRBD1. The J segment lost 7 bases and the V segment lost 3 bases, leaving 7 bases of the junction unmatched. Germline values: CDR1 SGDLS, CDR2 YYNGEE. The CDR3 covers 15 residues. Here the CDR3 DNA reads TGTGCCAGCAGCGCGACAGGGACATGGAATTCACCCCTCCACTTT. Translated: CASSATGTWNSPLHF.

This clonotype was detected only a few times. The chain is built from TRBV5-1 and TRBJ1-6; 7 bases are a match to TRBD1. The CDR3 extends over 17 amino acids. The germline gives CDR1 SGHRS, CDR2 YFSETQ. V shed 4 bases and J 1 base; nucleotides not matched to a gene: 8. The CDR3 is CASSKQGGGSYNSPLHF. The CDR3, as DNA: TGCGCCAGCAGCAAGCAGGGGGGTGGTTCCTATAATTCACCCCTCCACTTT.

This clonotype has a count of ten or more. The chain carries TRBV7-3 and TRBJ2-3, with D unresolved. CDR1 SGHTA and CDR2 FQGTGA come from the germline V gene. The V gene lost 4 bases and the J gene lost 1 base, with 6 bases spanning the gap. The CDR3 has 13 amino acids. The CDR3 loop is CASSYRRTDTQYF. Here the CDR3 DNA reads TGTGCCAGCAGCTACAGACGCACAGATACGCAGTATTTT.

This clonotype appeared a few times. CDR3 sequence: CSASTQGSEQYF. Written as DNA, the CDR3 is TGCAGTGCTAGCACACAGGGGTCCGAGCAGTACTTC. The V call is TRBV20-1, the J call TRBJ2-7; TRBD1 aligns across 7 bases. V was pared by 3 bases and J by 6 bases, with 5 bases of the junction left unmatched. Germline V gene lookup returns CDR1 DFQATT and CDR2 SNEGSKA (reference sequence). This CDR3 region has 12 residues.

This clonotype was picked up many times. This rearrangement joins TRBV12-3 or TRBV12-4 to TRBJ1-1; tentative D call: TRBD1 (5 bases). This CDR3 is built from 13 residues. Deletions cut 4 bases from V and 0 bases from J, with 6 bases between. The CDR3 DNA reads TGTGCCAGCAGTTCCAGGGTGAACACTGAAGCTTTCTTT. It codes for CASSSRVNTEAFF.

This clonotype occurred many times. The J gene is TRBJ2-1, the V gene TRBV4-1; TRBD1 matches at 9 bases. The CDR3 spans 15 residues. With V trimmed by 0 bases and J by 15 bases, 12 bases remained unmatched. Germline CDR1 reads MGHRA; CDR2 reads YSYEKL. CDR3 in DNA: TGCGCCAGCAGCCAAGATTGGGCGGGACAGGGTAAGGCGTTCTTC. Its translation: CASSQDWAGQGKAFF.

This clonotype was counted at least ten times. The gene calls are TRBV5-1 and TRBJ2-3; 7 bases match TRBD1. Germline CDR1 and CDR2: SGHRS and YFSETQ. J lost 2 bases, V lost 4 bases, and 4 bases had no gene match. The CDR3 length is 14 residues. Written as DNA, the CDR3 is TGCGCCAGCAGCCCCGGACAGGACACAGATACGCAGTATTTT. This sequence encodes CASSPGQDTDTQYF.

The gene calls are TRBV7-8 and TRBJ2-7, with a weak D call TRBD2 (6 bases). The V and J ends lost 8 bases and 6 bases respectively, with 17 bases between them. CDR3 size: 13 residues. Germline loops: CDR1 SGHVS, CDR2 FQNEAQ. Written as DNA, the CDR3 is TGTGCCAGCGCGGGACCTCTTACCCTCGAGCAGTACGTC. This encodes CASAGPLTLEQYV.

As to this clonotype: This sequence may be a read error, since a much larger clone differs from it by one base. The chain recombines TRBV10-3 with TRBJ2-7; the D call may be TRBD1 or TRBD2 (5 bases each). The CDR3 has 15 amino acids. Germline V gives CDR1 ENHRY, CDR2 SYGVKD. V gave up 5 bases and J gave up 2 bases, with 16 bases separating them. Here the CDR3 DNA reads TGTGCCATCAGTAAAAGGGGAGACAGAACCTACGAGCAGTACGTC. This translates into CAISKRGDRTYEQYV.

There are many counts of this clonotype. The chain couples TRBV5-1 to TRBJ2-3, with D possibly being TRBD1 (6 bases). Germline values: CDR1 SGHRS, CDR2 YFSETQ. This CDR3 spans 12 amino acids. Trimming removed 4 bases at V and 7 bases at J, with 10 bases between. CDR3 bases: TGCGCCAGCAGCCCCGACAGGCATACGCAGTATTTT. This translates into CASSPDRHTQYF.

The chain links TRBV7-2 to TRBJ1-1, with no clear D. This CDR3 region has 14 residues. V shed 1 base and J shed 5 bases, with 11 bases lying between them. Germline V gene data show CDR1 as SGHTA and CDR2 as FQGNSA. CDR3 sequence (DNA): TGTGCCAGCAGCTTAGGACGGCTCAGAACTGAAGCTTTCTTT. Translated: CASSLGRLRTEAFF.

The chain employs TRBV20-1 and TRBJ2-5; 11 nucleotides agree with TRBD2. The germline V gene encodes CDR1 DFQATT and CDR2 SNEGSKA (reference sequence). The CDR3 length is 15 residues. After removal of 4 bases from V and 1 base from J, the junction contained 5 bases not matched to a gene. As DNA, the CDR3 is TGCAGTGCTATTATTCTAGCGGGGGGCCAAGAGACCCAGTACTTC. Its translation: CSAIILAGGQETQYF.

This clonotype has more than one count but fewer than ten. This CDR3 is CSARGLNNEQFF. Written as DNA, the CDR3 is TGCAGTGCTAGAGGCCTGAACAATGAGCAGTTCTTC. The chain has TRBV20-1 and TRBJ2-1; unclear D gene. The CDR3 is 12 amino acids. CDR1 DFQATT and CDR2 SNEGSKA come from the germline V gene (reference sequence). V lost 1 base, J lost 5 bases, and 6 bases lay in between.

In this sample, this clonotype turned up many times. V is TRBV9 and J is TRBJ1-4, with 9 nucleotides matching TRBD1. Germline CDR1 SGDLS, CDR2 YYNGEE. With V trimmed by 6 bases and J by 5 bases, 5 bases remained unmatched. The CDR3 runs 14 residues. Here the CDR3 reads CASTSGTGNEKLFF. The CDR3 DNA is TGTGCCAGCACCTCCGGGACAGGGAATGAAAAACTGTTTTTT.

The rearrangement links TRBV5-5 to TRBJ2-7; D possibly corresponds to TRBD1 (6 bases). This CDR3 has 15 amino acids. Germline-derived CDR1 and CDR2 are SGHKS and YYEKEE (reference sequence). V was pared by 0 bases and J by 5 bases, with 15 bases between. The CDR3 bases are TGTGCCAGCAGCTTGGGTCAGGGGAAGCGGAACGAGCAGTACGTC. Amino acids: CASSLGQGKRNEQYV.

This clonotype has at least ten counts. The rearrangement links TRBV6-2 or TRBV6-3 to TRBJ2-2, with 7 bases that match TRBD1. V gave up 7 bases and J gave up 2 bases; unmatched junction bases: 7. Looked up from germline, CDR1 is MNHEY and CDR2 is SVGEGT. The CDR3 runs 15 residues. The DNA for the CDR3 is TGTGCCAGCAAAATCAGACAGGGAAACACCGGGGAGCTGTTTTTT. It encodes CASKIRQGNTGELFF.

At least ten counts were recorded for this clonotype. The chain uses TRBV6-6 and TRBJ1-3, with D perhaps matching TRBD1 (5 bases). V was shortened by 10 bases and J by 0 bases, with 28 bases between the two germline ends. The CDR3 is 19 residues long. Germline V lookup: CDR1 MNHNY, CDR2 SVGAGI (reference sequence). The CDR3 DNA is TGTGCCACCAGGACCCCCGCGAGGTCGGGGACTTACTCTGGAAACACCATATATTTT. Translating it yields CATRTPARSGTYSGNTIYF.

This clonotype has ten or more counts. V and J are TRBV6-5 and TRBJ1-1, with TRBD1 matching 9 bases. Germline-derived CDR1 and CDR2 are MNHEY and SVGAGI. V dropped 5 bases and J dropped 3; count of bases not matched to a gene: 10. This CDR3 comprises 16 residues. The CDR3 loop is CASSKNRGLDHTEAFF. The CDR3 DNA reads as TGTGCCAGCAGTAAGAACAGGGGGCTCGACCACACTGAAGCTTTCTTT.

The genes are TRBV28 and TRBJ2-3, with D maybe TRBD2 (8 bases). Germline CDR1 reads MDHEN; CDR2 reads SYDVKM. The V and J ends lost 3 bases and 2 bases respectively, with 30 bases between them. CDR3 length equals 21 residues. CDR3 coding DNA: TGTGCCAGCAGTTTTCTGCCGACAGGGCCTGAGTCTAGCGGGTTCACAGATACGCAGTATTTT. Translation: CASSFLPTGPESSGFTDTQYF.

This chain uses TRBV7-2 with TRBJ2-7; 11 bases line up with TRBD2. Germline-derived CDR1 and CDR2 are SGHTA and FQGNSA. After removal of 1 base from V and 4 bases from J, the junction contained 6 bases not matched to a gene. The CDR3 is made up of 16 amino acids. This chain's CDR3 is CASSLGLAGGLYEQYV. The CDR3 nucleotides read TGTGCCAGCAGCTTAGGGTTAGCGGGGGGGCTGTACGAGCAGTACGTC.

This clonotype was observed at least ten times. The chain combines TRBV28 with TRBJ2-2; TRBD1 agrees at 9 bases. The CDR3 spans 16 residues. Germline CDR1 reads MDHEN; CDR2 reads SYDVKM. The ends lost 3 bases at V and 5 bases at J; junction bases unmatched: 7. CDR3 loop: CASSLEGQGKTGELFF. The CDR3 coding sequence is TGTGCCAGCAGTTTGGAAGGACAGGGGAAGACCGGGGAGCTGTTTTTT.

In this sample, this clonotype turned up a few times. This chain links TRBV4-3 with TRBJ1-4; D call uncertain. V was trimmed by 4 bases and J by 8 bases, leaving 20 bases between them. Germline CDR1 reads LGHNA; CDR2 reads YSLEER. This CDR3 is 16 amino acids long. In DNA form, the CDR3 reads TGCGCCAGCAGCCGCTCTCACCAGGAGCTAGTCGAAAAACTGTTTTTT. This sequence encodes CASSRSHQELVEKLFF.